Sequencing of this T cell receptor (beta chain) was carried out in a study of shared clonotypes between healthy human individuals. The CDR3 contains 15 residues. V lost 4 bases and J lost 0; bases outside the gene matches: 1. Germline values: CDR1 LNHDA, CDR2 SQIVND (reference sequence). Splitting of each subset's genomic DNA was done evenly across several immunoSEQ plates. Here immunoSEQ multiplex PCR was the method, and the copy in TCRdb shows in-frame clones only, minus some. The sample lists about 2.4 million clones; roughly 93% were seen once. Material: naive CD4+ T cells from PBMCs. Subset reported: CD45RA+ positively selected. This rearrangement joins TRBV19 to TRBJ1-3; 9 nucleotides match TRBD1. The receptor comes from a man between 18 and 29 years old in good health. Some clones in this sample may be carry-over from other donors' samples. The CDR3 is CASSTGQGSGNTIYF. The CDR3 DNA sequence: TGTGCCAGTAGTACGGGACAGGGCTCTGGAAACACCATATATTTT.